The T cell receptor (beta chain) under discussion was sequenced for a study of T cell responses to AZD1222 COVID-19 vaccine. The table came from immunoSEQ multiplex PCR; TCRdb's copy has only in-frame clones and leaves some out. Of about 73,000 clones listed, approximately 88% are singletons. General study findings and limits: Baseline seropositives among AZD1222 recipients totaled only five or six.

Remarks on this clone: What it recognizes is unknown.

The material sequenced was peripheral blood, taken on day 0 of AZD1222 vaccination. The sequence was collected from an adult in good health.

CDR3 DNA sequence: TGTGCCAGCAGCCGGACTAGCTTTTACGAGCAGTACTTC. Residues: CASSRTSFYEQYF. The chain recombines TRBV6-2 or TRBV6-3 with TRBJ2-7; 8 bases map to TRBD2. The V segment lost 6 bases and the J segment 4 bases; nucleotides outside the gene matches: 5. CDR3 length: 13 residues. Germline V gives CDR1 MNHEY, CDR2 SVGEGT.